The 15 T cell receptor beta chains below come from one sample, sequenced in a study of T cell repertoires in aging, cancer and after chemotherapy (dated 2019 in TCRdb). TCR beta rearrangements were amplified from genomic DNA isolated from peripheral blood, not from sorted cells or RNA. Sequencing was carried out with an Illumina MiSeq. Using a mixed TRB-A/B primer pool, multiplex touch-down PCR amplified rearranged TRB sequences covering the V, D and J segments. TCRdb reprocessed the public reads (quality trimming at Q25 with fastp, clone calling with MiXCR) and kept in-frame beta chains. Each entry is one CDR3 protein sequence, shown with its most common DNA and genes. This sample lists around 2,000 distinct CDR3 sequences; roughly 19% were detected once. The ten biggest clones cover roughly 5% of the sample. Sequencing was performed on blood. The receptors were gathered from a human donor with a solid tumor.

This clonotype occurred a few times. This sequence joins TRBV12-3 or TRBV12-4 and TRBJ1-6; weak D call: TRBD1 (6 bases). The CDR3 spans 14 residues. The ends were cut back, 5 bases at V and 8 bases at J, with 13 bases in the middle. The CDR3 region is CASSKRTVDSPLHF. Written as DNA, the CDR3 is TGTGCCAGCAGTAAACGGACAGTAGATTCACCCCTCCACTTT.

The CDR3, as DNA: TGCGCCAGCAGCCAGGGGACTTCCGTCCTCACAGATACGCAGTATTTT. Protein sequence: CASSQGTSVLTDTQYF. The chain couples TRBV5-1 to TRBJ2-3; D is possibly TRBD1 or TRBD2 (6 bases each). V shed 4 bases and J shed 2 bases, with 17 bases lying between them. The CDR3 totals 16 residues. Germline CDR1 reads SGHRS; CDR2 reads YFSETQ.

This clonotype is deemed medium-sized. The chain links TRBV27 to TRBJ1-4, with D possibly matching TRBD1 (5 bases). The CDR3 loop spans 15 amino acids. From germline, CDR1 is MNHEY and CDR2 SMNVEV (reference sequence). V dropped 2 bases and J dropped 8 bases, with 15 bases sitting between them. CDR3 protein: CASSLGSPGLEKLFF. The CDR3 DNA reads TGTGCCAGCAGTTTAGGTTCACCAGGGTTAGAAAAACTGTTTTTT.

By sample fraction, this clonotype is large (0.1 to 1%). V is TRBV19 and J is TRBJ1-2; 7 bases map to TRBD1. The CDR3 covers 14 residues. The germline gives CDR1 LNHDA, CDR2 SQIVND (reference sequence). V lost 5 bases to trimming and J lost 8 bases; unmatched junction nucleotides: 11. The CDR3 is CASSSGTAWLGYTF. CDR3 nucleotide sequence: TGTGCCAGTAGTTCCGGGACAGCTTGGTTGGGCTACACCTTC.

This clonotype is classed as large. J is TRBJ2-1 and V is TRBV7-3; 7 bases fit TRBD1. Per the germline V gene, CDR1 is SGHTA and CDR2 is FQGTGA. V trimming: 4 bases; J trimming: 8 bases; junction bases outside the gene matches: 14. The CDR3 loop spans 16 amino acids. In DNA, the CDR3 is TGTGCCAGCAGCTACGAGGGTCGGAGAGGGGGCGATGAGCAGTTCTTC. Residues: CASSYEGRRGGDEQFF.

This clonotype is medium-sized by share. The gene calls are TRBV7-2 and TRBJ2-7; TRBD1 aligns across 11 bases. Germline trimming cut 4 bases from V and 2 bases from J; bases unmatched to any gene: 1. Germline V gene sequence: CDR1 SGHTA, CDR2 FQGNSA. This CDR3 is built from 14 residues. CDR3 bases: TGTGCCAGCAGCTCGGGACAGGGGGCCTACGAGCAGTACTTC. It yields the protein CASSSGQGAYEQYF.

The V gene is TRBV5-4, the J gene TRBJ2-1; possible D gene TRBD1, 5 bases. The V and J ends lost 4 bases and 9 bases respectively, with 8 bases between them. The CDR3 consists of 11 residues. CDR1 SGHNT and CDR2 YYREEE come from the germline V gene (reference sequence). As DNA, the CDR3 is TGTGCCAGCAGCGCGCAGGGTGAGCAGTTCTTC. It codes for CASSAQGEQFF.

The gene calls are TRBV5-4 and TRBJ2-3, with 9 bases aligning to TRBD2. Germline V lookup: CDR1 SGHNT, CDR2 YYREEE (reference sequence). This CDR3 spans 16 amino acids. J gave up 3 bases and V 2 bases, and 7 bases lay outside the gene matches. CDR3 sequence reads: CASSLRAGGATDTQYF. DNA of the CDR3: TGTGCCAGCAGCTTAAGAGCGGGAGGAGCGACAGATACGCAGTATTTT.

This clonotype was seen more than once but under ten times. The chain combines TRBV4-1 with TRBJ1-6, with unresolved D. The CDR3 is made up of 17 amino acids. Per the germline V gene, CDR1 is MGHRA and CDR2 is YSYEKL. Trimming took off 1 base at V and 0 bases at J, with 10 bases between the two ends. The CDR3 coding sequence is TGCGCCAGCAGCCAAGTTGGTCGGAGCTCCTATAATTCACCCCTCCACTTT. Its translation is CASSQVGRSSYNSPLHF.

By proportion, this clonotype is medium-sized (0.01 to 0.1%). The chain couples TRBV27 to TRBJ2-7; TRBD2 is a possible D gene (6 bases). Germline CDR1 is MNHEY and CDR2 is SMNVEV (reference sequence). The V end was cut by 4 bases, the J end by 5 bases, with 15 bases between. The CDR3 consists of 14 residues. The chain's CDR3 is CASSSWQGGNEQYF. In DNA form, the CDR3 reads TGTGCCAGCAGTTCGTGGCAGGGCGGGAACGAGCAGTACTTC.

The chain couples TRBV7-2 to TRBJ1-3; no firm D call. Germline V CDR1 and CDR2: SGHTA, FQGNSA. CDR3 length: 15 residues. V was pared by 1 base and J by 4 bases, with 11 bases between. For the CDR3, the DNA is TGTGCCAGCAGCTTAGATTCGAACAGAGGAAACACCATATATTTT. It translates to CASSLDSNRGNTIYF.

This clonotype is categorized as medium-sized (0.01 to 0.1%). This chain's CDR3 is CASSRDFSRTEAFF. CDR3 DNA: TGTGCCAGTAGCCGGGACTTCTCGCGGACTGAAGCTTTCTTT. V usage is TRBV19 and J usage is TRBJ1-1; possibly TRBD1 for D (5 bases). CDR3 length: 14 residues. Germline V gene data show CDR1 as LNHDA and CDR2 as SQIVND (reference sequence). The ends were cut back, 6 bases at V and 5 bases at J, with 16 bases in the middle.

This chain uses TRBV20-1 with TRBJ1-5; 10 bases are shared with TRBD1. The germline CDR1 and CDR2 sequences are DFQATT and SNEGSKA (reference sequence). The trim removed 4 bases at V and 4 bases at J, leaving 4 bases unmatched. The CDR3 consists of 14 residues. CDR3 loop: CSATGTGVNQPQHF. CDR3 bases: TGCAGTGCTACCGGGACAGGGGTGAATCAGCCCCAGCATTTT.

The chain's CDR3 is CASSSTGGAEAFF. In DNA, the CDR3 is TGTGCCAGCAGTTCTACAGGGGGGGCCGAAGCTTTCTTT. V is TRBV7-3 and J is TRBJ1-1; 8 bases agree with TRBD1. V lost 6 bases, J lost 8 bases, and 8 bases stayed unmatched. The length of the CDR3 is 13 residues. Germline loops: CDR1 SGHTA, CDR2 FQGTGA.

This clonotype was recorded a few times. The gene calls are TRBV4-3 and TRBJ2-2; unclear D gene. Germline V gene sequence: CDR1 LGHNA, CDR2 YSLEER. The CDR3 has 15 residues. The V end lost 3 bases, the J end lost 4 bases, and 12 bases lay between the germline ends. The CDR3 loop is CASSQFVIGTGELFF. CDR3 sequence (DNA): TGCGCCAGCAGCCAGTTCGTCATTGGCACCGGGGAGCTGTTTTTT.